Presented here are 7 T cell receptor beta chains from one specimen sequenced in a study of T cell responses to AZD1222 COVID-19 vaccine. The table came from immunoSEQ multiplex PCR; TCRdb's copy has only in-frame clones and leaves some out. The sample lists around 140,000 clones, 90% seen once, with 6.5% to 8.5% in the top ten. Here the sequenced sample was peripheral blood, taken on day 0 of AZD1222 vaccination. The source of these receptors is an adult in good health.

The V gene is TRBV7-9, the J gene TRBJ1-1, with D unclear. This CDR3 spans 12 amino acids. Trimming took 1 base from V and 6 from J, leaving 6 bases between them. Germline CDR1 is SEHNR and CDR2 is FQNEAQ (reference sequence). This CDR3 is CASSLEWPEAFF. CDR3 bases: TGTGCCAGCAGCTTAGAATGGCCTGAAGCTTTCTTT.

This rearrangement joins TRBV5-6 to TRBJ1-6, with no clear D. V dropped 4 bases and J dropped 14 bases, with 25 bases sitting between them. There are 16 residues in the CDR3. The germline V gene has CDR1 SGHDT and CDR2 YYEEEE. The CDR3 region is CASSPLAGPERVTLHF. The DNA of the CDR3 is TGTGCCAGCAGCCCACTCGCTGGCCCCGAACGGGTCACCCTCCACTTT.

The rearrangement joins TRBV7-2 to TRBJ1-2, with D uncertain. The CDR3 runs to 16 residues. Per the germline V gene, CDR1 is SGHTA and CDR2 is FQGNSA. Trimming removed 2 bases from V and 4 bases from J, with 17 bases in between. The CDR3 sequence is CASSLLDPLMGYGYTF. The DNA for the CDR3 is TGTGCCAGCAGCTTACTGGACCCTCTCATGGGCTATGGCTACACCTTC.

The CDR3 region is CASSYMGGGGTEAFF. CDR3 sequence (DNA): TGTGCCAGCAGCTATATGGGCGGGGGAGGCACTGAAGCTTTCTTT. The V call is TRBV7-9, the J call TRBJ1-1; maybe TRBD1 (5 bases). CDR3 length: 15 amino acids. Germline-derived CDR1 and CDR2 are SEHNR and FQNEAQ (reference sequence). Deletions cut 4 bases from V and 4 bases from J, with 16 bases between.

CDR3: CASSLEWVGRGDQPQHF. The CDR3 DNA follows: TGTGCCAGCAGCTTGGAGTGGGTAGGGAGGGGTGATCAGCCCCAGCATTTT. This rearrangement joins TRBV5-6 to TRBJ1-5; possibly TRBD1 for D (5 bases). Trimming removed 0 bases at V and 5 bases at J, with 18 bases between. Germline CDR1 and CDR2: SGHDT and YYEEEE. This CDR3 is 17 amino acids long.

This chain connects TRBV2 to TRBJ1-6; a weak D match, TRBD1 (6 bases). V lost 1 base to trimming and J lost 10 bases, with 17 bases between them. The CDR3 extends over 16 amino acids. Germline CDR1 and CDR2: SNHLY and FYNNEI. CDR3 region: CASSEVGGLAGSPLHF. CDR3 coding DNA: TGTGCCAGCAGTGAAGTAGGGGGTTTGGCGGGGTCACCCCTCCACTTT.

The chain is built from TRBV29-1 and TRBJ1-3; TRBD1 agrees at 7 bases. This CDR3 contains 13 residues. From germline, CDR1 is SQVTM and CDR2 ANQGSEA. With 5 bases clipped from V and 2 bases from J, the junction kept 3 bases outside the gene matches. CDR3 sequence: CSVTGTAGNTIYF. CDR3 DNA sequence: TGCAGCGTTACCGGGACAGCTGGAAACACCATATATTTT.